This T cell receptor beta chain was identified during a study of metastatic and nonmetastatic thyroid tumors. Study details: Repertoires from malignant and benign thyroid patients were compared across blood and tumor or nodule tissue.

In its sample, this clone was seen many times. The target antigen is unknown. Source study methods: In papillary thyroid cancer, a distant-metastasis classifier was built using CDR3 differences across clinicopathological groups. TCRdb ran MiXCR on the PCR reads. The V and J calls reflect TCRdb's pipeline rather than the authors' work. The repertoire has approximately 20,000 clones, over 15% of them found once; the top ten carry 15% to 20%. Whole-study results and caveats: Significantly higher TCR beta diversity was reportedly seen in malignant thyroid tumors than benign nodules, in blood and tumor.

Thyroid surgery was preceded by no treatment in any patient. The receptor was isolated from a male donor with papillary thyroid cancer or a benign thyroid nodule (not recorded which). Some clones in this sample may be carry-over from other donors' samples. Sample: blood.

The CDR3 spells CASKKGGAKGNTIYF. CDR3 nucleotides: TGTGCCAGCAAAAAGGGGGGGGCTAAAGGAAACACCATATATTTT. The chain recombines TRBV6-1 with TRBJ1-3; D possibly corresponds to TRBD1 (6 bases). The length of the CDR3 is 15 residues. The germline gives CDR1 MNHNS, CDR2 SASEGT. The V gene lost 7 bases and the J gene lost 4 bases, with 17 bases spanning the gap.